A selection of T cell receptor beta chains follows, all from one sample in a study of Ad26.COV2.S vaccination and SARS-CoV-2 variants. This table comes from immunoSEQ multiplex PCR, and its TCRdb copy is limited to in-frame clones, with some not included. The sample has 350,000 to 450,000 clones; roughly 90% are singletons. The sequences come from peripheral blood, collected in a trial of Ad26.COV2.S vaccine versus placebo. All receptors come from a person aged 18-65 years who received the Ad26.COV2.S COVID-19 vaccine or a placebo. The CDR3 runs from the conserved cysteine through the conserved F or W. A D gene is named only where the DNA matches it firmly. Rows give clone size only sometimes, using once, few, many, or a class for an expanded clone.

clone size	J gene	D gene	V gene	CDR3 protein	CDR3 DNA
.	TRBJ1-1	.	TRBV6-2/TRBV6-3	CASSYSTVMNTEAFF	TGTGCCAGCAGTTACTCGACAGTCATGAACACTGAAGCTTTCTTT
.	TRBJ1-1	.	TRBV19	CASSKGLGNTEAFF	TGTGCCAGTAGTAAAGGCCTCGGGAACACTGAAGCTTTCTTT
.	TRBJ2-7	.	TRBV12-3/TRBV12-4	CASTSGARYEQYF	TGTGCCAGCACCTCCGGGGCAAGGTACGAGCAGTACTTC
.	TRBJ2-2	.	TRBV7-2	CASSPPRKRPGELFF	TGTGCCAGCAGCCCGCCCCGAAAGCGTCCCGGGGAGCTGTTTTTT
.	TRBJ2-3	.	TRBV4-3	CASSQVTGVEDTQYF	TGCGCCAGCAGCCAAGTTACGGGGGTGGAAGATACGCAGTATTTT
.	TRBJ2-1	.	TRBV19	CASSPVFRDWAPNEQFF	TGTGCCAGTAGTCCTGTTTTCAGGGACTGGGCCCCCAATGAGCAGTTCTTC
.	TRBJ1-5	TRBD1	TRBV28	CASNPTGKVGQPQHF	TGTGCCAGCAATCCGACAGGGAAAGTCGGTCAGCCCCAGCATTTT
.	TRBJ2-2	TRBD2	TRBV5-4	CASSLGGSGRTGELFF	TGTGCCAGCAGCTTGGGAGGTAGCGGGAGGACCGGGGAGCTGTTTTTT
.	TRBJ2-6	.	TRBV5-4	CASSLARLANVLTF	TGTGCCAGCAGCTTGGCCCGGTTGGCCAACGTCCTGACTTTC
.	TRBJ2-2	TRBD1	TRBV6-2/TRBV6-3	CASSLRDREPGELFF	TGTGCCAGCAGCCTCCGGGACAGGGAGCCCGGGGAGCTGTTTTTT
.	TRBJ2-1	.	TRBV9	CASSVDPGYNEQFF	TGTGCCAGCAGCGTAGATCCAGGGTACAATGAGCAGTTCTTC
.	TRBJ2-2	.	TRBV2	CASSPRAGTNTGELFF	TGTGCCAGCAGTCCCCGGGCGGGGACGAACACCGGGGAGCTGTTTTTT
few	TRBJ1-6	.	TRBV19	CASSIGAGLSSYNSPLHF	TGTGCCAGTAGTATAGGCGCAGGCCTCAGCTCCTATAATTCACCCCTCCACTTT
.	TRBJ2-7	.	TRBV28	CASSFRVYGEQYF	TGTGCCAGCAGTTTCAGGGTATATGGAGAGCAGTACTTC
.	TRBJ1-5	.	TRBV5-6	CASSLGPPVGVGQPQHF	TGTGCCAGCAGCTTGGGGCCTCCGGTCGGGGTGGGTCAGCCCCAGCATTTT
.	TRBJ2-3	TRBD2	TRBV9	CASSPLAGGPPDTQYF	TGTGCCAGCAGCCCCCTAGCGGGGGGCCCCCCGGATACGCAGTATTTT
.	TRBJ2-7	.	TRBV19	CASSASQGSYEQYF	TGTGCCAGTAGTGCCTCTCAGGGGTCCTACGAGCAGTACTTC
.	TRBJ2-7	.	TRBV9	CASSSDGGSYEQYF	TGTGCCAGCAGCTCAGATGGGGGCTCCTACGAGCAGTACTTC
.	TRBJ2-7	TRBD1	TRBV5-1	CASRGTGRYEQYF	TGCGCCAGCAGGGGGACAGGTCGCTACGAGCAGTACTTC
.	TRBJ1-1	.	TRBV5-5	CASSFGTEAFF	TGTGCCAGCAGCTTCGGGACTGAAGCTTTCTTT
.	TRBJ2-2	TRBD2	TRBV6-5	CASSFGTTNTGELFF	TGTGCCAGCAGCTTCGGGACTACGAACACCGGGGAGCTGTTTTTT
.	TRBJ2-2	TRBD2	TRBV4-3	CASSQERGASGELFF	TGCGCCAGCAGCCAAGAGCGGGGGGCCAGCGGGGAGCTGTTTTTT
.	TRBJ1-2	.	TRBV28	CASSFGSYGYTF	TGTGCCAGCAGTTTTGGGTCCTATGGCTACACCTTC
.	TRBJ2-7	.	TRBV9	CASSPLPGRNLPYEQYF	TGTGCCAGCAGCCCTCTACCAGGGAGAAATCTCCCCTACGAGCAGTACTTC
once	TRBJ2-2	TRBD2	TRBV13	CARRGAGGGAGTGELFF	TGTGCCCGCCGGGGGGCCGGCGGGGGGGCCGGCACCGGGGAGCTGTTTTTT
.	TRBJ1-6	.	TRBV6-2/TRBV6-3	CASRLLGSGNSPLHF	TGTGCCAGCCGCCTTCTAGGGTCGGGTAATTCACCCCTCCACTTT
.	TRBJ2-7	.	TRBV2	CAIKGLLSYEQYF	TGTGCCATCAAGGGCCTCCTCTCCTACGAGCAGTACTTC
.	TRBJ1-1	TRBD1	TRBV2	CASRRQGLNTEAFF	TGTGCCAGCAGGCGACAGGGATTGAACACTGAAGCTTTCTTT
once	TRBJ2-7	.	TRBV20-1	CSASTGSSYEQYF	TGCAGTGCTAGTACGGGTAGCTCCTACGAGCAGTACTTC
.	TRBJ2-5	.	TRBV6-5	CASSFSAGAWETQYF	TGTGCCAGCAGTTTCTCGGCAGGGGCGTGGGAGACCCAGTACTTC
.	TRBJ2-1	TRBD1	TRBV18	CASSPTGGSYNEQFF	TGTGCCAGCTCACCGACAGGGGGCTCCTACAATGAGCAGTTCTTC
.	TRBJ1-3	.	TRBV11-2	CASSLATDRGNTIYF	TGTGCCAGCAGCTTAGCCACTGACCGAGGAAACACCATATATTTT
.	TRBJ1-2	.	TRBV28	CASTESSYGYTF	TGTGCCAGCACTGAATCGTCCTATGGCTACACCTTC
.	TRBJ1-6	.	TRBV6-4	CASRRGPGPGDSPLHF	TGTGCCAGCAGGAGGGGTCCGGGACCGGGTGATTCACCCCTCCACTTT
.	TRBJ1-1	TRBD1	TRBV7-2	CASSLAGGQPAPEAFF	TGTGCCAGCAGCTTAGCGGGGGGACAGCCGGCTCCCGAAGCTTTCTTT
.	TRBJ1-3	TRBD1	TRBV7-8	CASSRARGQGLENTIYF	TGTGCCAGCAGCCGAGCGAGGGGACAGGGTTTGGAAAACACCATATATTTT
.	TRBJ2-3	.	TRBV18	CASSPRATGDTQYF	TGTGCCAGCTCACCCCGCGCCACGGGAGATACGCAGTATTTT
.	TRBJ1-1	.	TRBV13	CASSLPRNTEAFF	TGTGCCAGCAGCTTACCCCGGAACACTGAAGCTTTCTTT
.	TRBJ2-7	.	TRBV6-5	CASRTDSSYEQYF	TGTGCCAGCAGAACGGACAGTTCCTACGAGCAGTACTTC
.	TRBJ2-1	.	TRBV19	CASSIGGLNEQFF	TGTGCCAGTAGTATCGGAGGGTTGAATGAGCAGTTCTTC
.	TRBJ2-1	.	TRBV28	CASSWGGSRGEQFF	TGTGCCAGCAGTTGGGGCGGATCGCGAGGTGAGCAGTTCTTC
.	TRBJ1-2	.	TRBV30	CAWSDGKGRELGYTF	TGTGCCTGGAGCGACGGAAAGGGAAGGGAATTAGGCTACACCTTC
.	TRBJ1-2	.	TRBV27	CASSFIGRNYGYTF	TGTGCCAGCAGTTTTATAGGGCGGAACTATGGCTACACCTTC
.	TRBJ2-1	TRBD1	TRBV10-1	CASSDDRGSYNEQFF	TGCGCCAGCAGTGATGACAGGGGCTCCTACAATGAGCAGTTCTTC
.	TRBJ2-6	.	TRBV27	CASSHKGAGANVLTF	TGTGCCAGCAGTCACAAGGGTGCTGGGGCCAACGTCCTGACTTTC
.	TRBJ1-1	.	TRBV18	CASSPDRDSEAFF	TGTGCCAGCTCACCAGATAGGGACTCTGAAGCTTTCTTT
once	TRBJ2-1	.	TRBV19	CASSIGRNYKSNEQFF	TGTGCCAGTAGTATAGGTCGGAACTACAAAAGCAATGAGCAGTTCTTC
once	TRBJ1-1	.	TRBV7-9	CASSIPNREEAFF	TGTGCCAGCAGCATACCTAACAGGGAAGAAGCTTTCTTT
.	TRBJ1-2	TRBD1	TRBV29-1	CSGTQKGADGYTF	TGCAGCGGTACCCAGAAGGGGGCAGATGGCTACACCTTC
.	TRBJ2-1	.	TRBV5-6	CASSRTRSSYNEQFF	TGTGCCAGCAGCAGAACACGGAGCTCCTACAATGAGCAGTTCTTC
few	TRBJ1-6	.	TRBV6-4	CASSDPWGPHNSPLHF	TGTGCCAGCAGTGACCCTTGGGGACCCCATAATTCACCCCTCCACTTT
few	TRBJ2-5	.	TRBV3-1/TRBV3-2	CASSQDIQTQYF	TGTGCCAGCAGCCAAGATATACAGACCCAGTACTTC
.	TRBJ2-1	TRBD2	TRBV19	CASSMAGGIIDEQFF	TGTGCCAGTAGTATGGCGGGGGGGATTATCGATGAGCAGTTCTTC
.	TRBJ2-1	.	TRBV10-3	CAISESMEGLRDNEQFF	TGTGCCATCAGTGAGTCGATGGAGGGACTCAGGGACAATGAGCAGTTCTTC
.	TRBJ1-4	.	TRBV30	CAWSVGGFEKLFF	TGTGCCTGGAGTGTGGGGGGCTTTGAAAAACTGTTTTTT
.	TRBJ1-1	.	TRBV25-1	CASSDLVDSEAFF	TGTGCCAGCAGTGATCTGGTGGACTCTGAAGCTTTCTTT
.	TRBJ2-3	TRBD1	TRBV9	CASSLGQGKQGTQYF	TGTGCCAGCAGCCTCGGACAGGGAAAACAAGGCACGCAGTATTTT
once	TRBJ1-1	.	TRBV5-4	CASSLAGLGQGRTEAFF	TGTGCCAGCAGCTTGGCCGGATTAGGGCAGGGACGCACTGAAGCTTTCTTT
.	TRBJ1-4	TRBD1	TRBV7-2	CASSLGGQGAPDF	TGTGCCAGCAGCTTAGGGGGTCAGGGGGCCCCCGATTTT
.	TRBJ1-3	.	TRBV5-1	CASTPGVIGSGNTIYF	TGCGCCAGCACTCCCGGCGTCATAGGCTCTGGAAACACCATATATTTT